This TCR beta chain stems from a study of blood T cell repertoires in COVID-19. The assay was immunoSEQ multiplex PCR, and TCRdb's table has in-frame clones only and misses some. The data show around 310,000 clones, around 89% seen once. V was cut by 0 bases and J by 4 bases, with 15 bases left in between. Germline loops: CDR1 MNHNY, CDR2 SVGAGI (reference sequence). CDR3 length: 16 amino acids. Material: peripheral blood. V and J are TRBV6-6 and TRBJ1-2, with D hard to call. The TCR sequence derives from a woman aged 40 to 50 with COVID-19, enrolled during active disease. For the CDR3, the DNA is TGTGCCAGCAGTTACTCGATGGCAGGCGACGGCTATGGCTACACCTTC. Translation: CASSYSMAGDGYGYTF.